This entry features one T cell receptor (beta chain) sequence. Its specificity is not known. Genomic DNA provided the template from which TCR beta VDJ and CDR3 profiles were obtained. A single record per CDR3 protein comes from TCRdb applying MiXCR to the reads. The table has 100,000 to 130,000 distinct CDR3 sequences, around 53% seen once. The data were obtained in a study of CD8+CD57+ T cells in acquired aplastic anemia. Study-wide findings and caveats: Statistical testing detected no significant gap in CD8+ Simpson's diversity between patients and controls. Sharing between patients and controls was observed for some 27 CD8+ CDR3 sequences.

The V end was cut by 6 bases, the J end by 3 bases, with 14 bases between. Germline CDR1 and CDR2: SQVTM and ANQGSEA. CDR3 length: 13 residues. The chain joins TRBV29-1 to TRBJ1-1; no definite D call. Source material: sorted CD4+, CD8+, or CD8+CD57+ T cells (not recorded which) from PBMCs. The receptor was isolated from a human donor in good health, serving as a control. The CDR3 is CSVSSPGDTEAFF. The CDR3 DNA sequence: TGCAGCGTCTCCTCTCCTGGGGACACTGAAGCTTTCTTT.